The 21 T cell receptor beta chains presented below share a single source sample, sequenced in a study of OX40 agonist ivuxolimab in advanced cancers. Assay used: immunoSEQ multiplex PCR; TCRdb lists only in-frame clones, some missing. The profile covers 70,000 to 95,000 clones, with under 90% appearing a single time and 6.6% taken by the ten largest. The sequences come from CD4+ or CD8+ T cells sorted from blood, collected in a trial of the OX40 agonist ivuxolimab. Receptor source: an adult with an advanced solid tumor such as melanoma, head and neck, liver or kidney cancer.

With regard to this clone: Other DNA variants within this sample encode the same CDR3. V is TRBV27 and J is TRBJ2-7; no firm D call. Germline-derived CDR1 and CDR2 are MNHEY and SMNVEV (reference sequence). The V end lost 5 bases, the J end lost 1 base, and 6 bases lay between the germline ends. This CDR3 region has 12 residues. CDR3 nucleotide sequence: TGTGCCAGCAGTAGTGGATCCTACGAGCAGTACTTC. Amino acids: CASSSGSYEQYF.

The chain employs TRBV7-8 and TRBJ2-2; D gene uncertain. The CDR3 loop spans 12 amino acids. V lost 5 bases, J lost 3 bases, and 4 bases lay in between. Germline assignment: CDR1 SGHVS and CDR2 FQNEAQ. The CDR3 DNA reads as TGTGCCAGCAGCCCGTACACCGGGGAGCTGTTTTTT. Translating gives CASSPYTGELFF.

The chain couples TRBV9 to TRBJ2-2, with 7 positions matching TRBD1. Losses at the gene ends were 4 bases for V and 6 bases for J; bases not matched to a gene: 12. The germline CDR1 and CDR2 sequences are SGDLS and YYNGEE. This CDR3 comprises 16 residues. CDR3 DNA: TGTGCCAGCAGCACCACAGGGGCTGCATACGCCGGGGAGCTGTTTTTT. Encoded protein: CASSTTGAAYAGELFF.

The chain combines TRBV4-2 with TRBJ1-4; D is perhaps TRBD1 (6 bases). The V gene lost 1 base and the J gene lost 6 bases, with 12 bases spanning the gap. The CDR3 is made up of 15 amino acids. The germline CDR1 and CDR2 sequences are LGHNA and YNFKEQ. CDR3 in amino acids: CASSQGDITDEKLFF. CDR3 coding DNA: TGTGCCAGCAGCCAAGGGGACATTACGGATGAAAAACTGTTTTTT.

The chain joins TRBV5-8 to TRBJ1-5; tentatively, D is TRBD1 (6 bases). The CDR3 has 14 residues. Germline V CDR1 and CDR2: SGHTS, YDEGEE. V lost 4 bases and J lost 7, with 15 bases in between. CDR3 sequence reads: CASSRGYLSQPQHF. CDR3 DNA: TGTGCCAGCAGCAGGGGGTATTTAAGCCAGCCCCAGCATTTT.

The rearrangement joins TRBV6-6 to TRBJ1-1; D is unclear. The germline V gene has CDR1 MNHNY and CDR2 SVGAGI (reference sequence). V lost 2 bases to trimming and J lost 6 bases, with 10 bases between them. The CDR3 totals 13 residues. The CDR3 DNA reads TGTGCCAGCAGTTACAGTCCGGACGCTGAAGCTTTCTTT. It codes for CASSYSPDAEAFF.

The rearrangement links TRBV6-6 to TRBJ2-3, with D unclear. CDR3 length: 14 amino acids. Germline V CDR1 and CDR2: MNHNY, SVGAGI (reference sequence). V was clipped by 2 bases and J by 0 bases, with 6 bases between them. CDR3 in amino acids: CASSYLVSTDTQYF. The CDR3 nucleotides are TGTGCCAGCAGTTACCTTGTCAGCACAGATACGCAGTATTTT.

V usage is TRBV6-5 and J usage is TRBJ2-2; D is undetermined. Germline CDR1 and CDR2: MNHEY and SVGAGI. Deletions cut 2 bases from V and 5 bases from J, with 12 bases between. The CDR3 runs to 15 residues. The CDR3 region has the DNA TGTGCCAGCAGTTACAATGGGGTTAGGACCGGGGAGCTGTTTTTT. It codes for CASSYNGVRTGELFF.

The chain has TRBV5-1 and TRBJ2-1, with 9 bases lining up with TRBD2. After removal of 5 bases from V and 1 base from J, the junction contained 10 bases not matched to a gene. The CDR3 is 17 residues long. Looked up from germline, CDR1 is SGHRS and CDR2 is YFSETQ. CDR3 nucleotides: TGCGCCAGCAGTTTTCCTAGCGGGATGGGGTCCTACAATGAGCAGTTCTTC. Residues: CASSFPSGMGSYNEQFF. The complete variable domain, with remaining parts taken from reference TRBV5-1 and TRBJ2-1, reads KAGVTQTPRYLIKTRGQQVTLSCSPISGHRSVSWYQQTPGQGLQFLFEYFSETQRNKGNFPGRFSGRQFSNSRSEMNVSTLELGDSALYLCASSFPSGMGSYNEQFFGPGTRLTVL.

The chain joins TRBV6-4 to TRBJ1-2; TRBD1 agrees at 9 bases. The CDR3 sequence is 16 residues long. In germline, CDR1 is MRHNA, CDR2 SNTAGT. J gave up 4 bases and V 6 bases, and 12 bases lay outside the gene matches. The CDR3 DNA reads TGTGCCAGCAGACAGAGCCCGGGACAGGGAACCTATGGCTACACCTTC. Its protein product is CASRQSPGQGTYGYTF.

Concerning this clone itself: Other DNA sequences within the sample encode an identical CDR3. V gene TRBV7-9 combines with J gene TRBJ2-7, with D perhaps matching TRBD2 (5 bases). CDR3 size: 15 residues. Between the trimmed V and J ends, which lost 2 bases and 3 bases, there was a span of 14 bases. Looked up from germline, CDR1 is SEHNR and CDR2 is FQNEAQ (reference sequence). CDR3 residues: CASSLSGTRDYEQYF. The CDR3 region has the DNA TGTGCCAGCAGCTTATCCGGTACTAGGGACTACGAGCAGTACTTC.

V and J are TRBV5-4 and TRBJ1-2; D is possibly TRBD1 (6 bases). CDR1 and CDR2 (germline): SGHNT, YYREEE (reference sequence). Trimming took 1 base from V and 1 from J, leaving 17 bases between them. The CDR3 length is 17 residues. This CDR3 reads CASSLPRGPLFNYGYTF. The CDR3 nucleotides read TGTGCCAGCAGCTTGCCCAGGGGCCCTTTATTTAACTATGGCTACACCTTC.

This chain joins TRBV19 and TRBJ1-2; 8 bases align to TRBD1. V was clipped by 7 bases and J by 2 bases; unmatched bases: 6. The CDR3 spans 14 residues. Per the germline V gene, CDR1 is LNHDA and CDR2 is SQIVND (reference sequence). CDR3 amino acids: CASIRTGTNYGYTF. The DNA for the CDR3 is TGTGCCAGTATTCGGACAGGGACAAACTATGGCTACACCTTC.

V gene TRBV2 combines with J gene TRBJ1-3; 7 nucleotides match TRBD1. This CDR3 comprises 16 residues. Losses at the gene ends were 6 bases for V and 0 bases for J; bases not matched to a gene: 8. Germline values: CDR1 SNHLY, CDR2 FYNNEI. The CDR3 loop is CASSLRGQFSGNTIYF. The CDR3 coding sequence is TGTGCCAGCAGCCTCCGGGGACAGTTCTCTGGAAACACCATATATTTT.

CDR3 nucleotide sequence: TGTGCCAGCAGTTTCACAGGGGGCAATCAGCCCCAGCATTTT. Its protein is CASSFTGGNQPQHF. This rearrangement joins TRBV28 to TRBJ1-5; 7 nucleotides match TRBD1. CDR3 length equals 14 residues. V gave up 3 bases and J gave up 2 bases; unmatched junction bases: 1. Germline V gene lookup returns CDR1 MDHEN and CDR2 SYDVKM.

The chain is built from TRBV5-6 and TRBJ2-5; TRBD2 agrees at 10 bases. J lost 1 base, V lost 4 bases, and 7 bases had no gene match. This CDR3 contains 16 residues. Germline lookup yields CDR1 SGHDT and CDR2 YYEEEE. CDR3 sequence reads: CASSETGTSAQETQYF. In DNA form, the CDR3 reads TGTGCCAGCAGCGAAACCGGGACTAGCGCCCAAGAGACCCAGTACTTC.

This clone came up once. The V and J genes are TRBV27 and TRBJ1-2, with 7 bases lining up with TRBD1. CDR3 length: 15 amino acids. Germline CDR1 MNHEY, CDR2 SMNVEV (reference sequence). With V trimmed by 0 bases and J by 4 bases, 5 bases remained unmatched. CDR3 amino acids: CASSLSPDRVYGYTF. The CDR3 nucleotides read TGTGCCAGCAGTTTATCGCCAGACAGGGTCTATGGCTACACCTTC.

The rearrangement uses TRBV9 and TRBJ2-5; no clear D. CDR3 size: 14 residues. Germline CDR1 is SGDLS and CDR2 is YYNGEE. The V gene lost 0 bases and the J gene lost 3 bases, with 9 bases spanning the gap. The CDR3 region is CASSVGTLKETQYF. The CDR3 bases are TGTGCCAGCAGCGTAGGTACACTCAAAGAGACCCAGTACTTC.

The chain joins TRBV21-1 to TRBJ2-5. TRBV21-1 is tagged as a pseudogene. This CDR3 has 17 residues. The CDR3 nucleotides are TGTGCCAGCAGCAAAGCGAAGATGGGGGAACCCGGAGAGACCCAGTACTTC. This encodes CASSKAKMGEPGETQYF.

The chain recombines TRBV13 with TRBJ1-6, with 10 bases that match TRBD1. CDR3 length: 16 amino acids. Germline V gene lookup returns CDR1 PRHDT and CDR2 FYEKMQ (reference sequence). Unmatched junction bases numbered 6, after V lost 4 bases and J lost 6 bases. The CDR3 DNA follows: TGTGCCAGCAGCTCCAGGACAGGGGGAAGTAATTCACCCCTCCACTTT. Translation: CASSSRTGGSNSPLHF.

This clone has more than one count but fewer than ten. CDR3 residues: CASSLGTGHGYTF. CDR3 in DNA: TGTGCCAGCAGCTTAGGGACAGGGCATGGCTACACCTTC. J is TRBJ1-2 and V is TRBV7-6; TRBD1 matches 8 bases. CDR3 length: 13 amino acids. V gave up 1 base and J gave up 6 bases; unmatched junction bases: 1. Per the germline V gene, CDR1 is SGHVS and CDR2 is FNYEAQ. Based on the CDR3 plus reference TRBV7-6 and TRBJ1-2, the full variable domain is GAGVSQSPRYKVTKRGQDVALRCDPISGHVSLYWYRQALGQGPEFLTYFNYEAQQDKSGLPNDRFSAERPEGSISTLTIQRTEQRDSAMYRCASSLGTGHGYTFGSGTRLTVV.